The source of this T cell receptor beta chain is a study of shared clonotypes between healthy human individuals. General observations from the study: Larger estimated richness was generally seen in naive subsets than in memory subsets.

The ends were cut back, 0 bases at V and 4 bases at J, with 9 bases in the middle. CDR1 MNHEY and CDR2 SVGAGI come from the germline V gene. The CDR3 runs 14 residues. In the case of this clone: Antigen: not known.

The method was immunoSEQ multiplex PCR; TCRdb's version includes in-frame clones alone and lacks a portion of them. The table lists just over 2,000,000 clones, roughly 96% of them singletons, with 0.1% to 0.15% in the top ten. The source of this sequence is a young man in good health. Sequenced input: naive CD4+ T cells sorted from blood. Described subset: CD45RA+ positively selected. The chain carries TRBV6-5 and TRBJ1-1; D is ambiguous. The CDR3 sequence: CASSYSPVLTEAFF. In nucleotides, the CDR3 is TGTGCCAGCAGTTACTCGCCAGTACTCACTGAAGCTTTCTTT.